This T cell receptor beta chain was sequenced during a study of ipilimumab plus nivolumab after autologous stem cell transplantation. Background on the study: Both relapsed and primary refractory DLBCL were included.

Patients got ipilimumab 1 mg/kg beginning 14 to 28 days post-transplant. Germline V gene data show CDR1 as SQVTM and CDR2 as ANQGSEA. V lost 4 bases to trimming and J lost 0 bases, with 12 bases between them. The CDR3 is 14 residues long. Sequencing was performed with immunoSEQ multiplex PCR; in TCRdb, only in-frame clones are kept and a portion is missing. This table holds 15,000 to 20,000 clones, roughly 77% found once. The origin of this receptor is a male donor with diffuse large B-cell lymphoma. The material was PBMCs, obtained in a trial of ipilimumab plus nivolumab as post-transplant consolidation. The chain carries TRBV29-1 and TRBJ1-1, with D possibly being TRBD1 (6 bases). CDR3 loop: CSVVGQSMNTEAFF. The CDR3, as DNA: TGCAGCGTTGTTGGACAGAGCATGAACACTGAAGCTTTCTTT.